The 29 T cell receptor beta chains below come from one sample, sequenced in a study of blood T cell repertoires in COVID-19. Only in-frame clones appear in the TCRdb table, and some are missing; sequencing was by immunoSEQ multiplex PCR. The sample includes roughly 280,000 clones, 89% seen only once; the top ten take 2% to 2.5%. The sequenced sample was peripheral blood. All receptors derive from a man in his forties or fifties with acute or convalescent COVID-19.

The V call is TRBV18, the J call TRBJ2-3; 12 nucleotides agree with TRBD1. Per the germline V gene, CDR1 is KGHSH and CDR2 is LQKENI. The junction had 10 bases not matched to a gene; V was cut back by 3 bases and J by 0 bases. This CDR3 is 19 amino acids long. The CDR3 is CASSPGQGALTTSTDTQYF. In nucleotides, the CDR3 is TGTGCCAGCTCACCGGGACAGGGGGCTCTGACGACTAGCACAGATACGCAGTATTTT.

The V gene is TRBV5-1, the J gene TRBJ2-1, with 11 bases matching TRBD2. CDR1 is SGHRS, CDR2 YFSETQ, per germline. CDR3 length: 16 residues. V lost 2 bases to trimming and J lost 4 bases; unmatched junction nucleotides: 5. CDR3 nucleotide sequence: TGCGCCAGCAGCTTAGCGACTAGCGGGGCTTACAATGAGCAGTTCTTC. Translating gives CASSLATSGAYNEQFF.

The V and J genes are TRBV27 and TRBJ2-3; TRBD1 matches 8 bases. The V gene's germline CDR1 is MNHEY and CDR2 SMNVEV (reference sequence). With 3 bases clipped from V and 6 bases from J, the junction kept 11 bases outside the gene matches. The CDR3 covers 16 residues. Here the CDR3 reads CASSFSGQGLMDTQYF. The CDR3 nucleotides read TGTGCCAGCAGTTTCTCAGGACAGGGCCTCATGGATACGCAGTATTTT.

The chain is built from TRBV12-3 or TRBV12-4 and TRBJ1-6, with TRBD1 as a possible D gene (6 bases). With 6 bases removed from V and 10 bases from J, the gap between germline ends came to 10 bases. The CDR3 spans 12 residues. The CDR3 bases are TGTGCCAGCAGGGGGGCCGAGTCACCCCTCCACTTT. It yields the protein CASRGAESPLHF.

In the case of this clone: The junction departs from the called germline gene at one end, perhaps through a read error. In nucleotides, the CDR3 is TGTGCCAGCAGCGTAAACCAGGAGGGGAGCACTGAAACTTTCTTT. This codes for CASSVNQEGSTETFF. J is TRBJ1-1 and V is TRBV9, with D perhaps TRBD1 (5 bases). CDR1 is SGDLS and CDR2 is YYNGEE in the germline V gene. The CDR3 extends over 15 amino acids.

In regard to this clone: At one end, the junction sequence differs from germline, possibly due to a read error. The chain is built from TRBV7-7 and TRBJ2-5, with 9 bases aligning to TRBD2. Germline CDR1 SSHAT, CDR2 FNYEAQ (reference sequence). The CDR3 consists of 15 residues. In DNA form, the CDR3 reads TGTGCTAGCAGCTTAGAACCTAGCGGGGTTGAGACCCAGTACTTC. Translation gives CASSLEPSGVETQYF.

The V gene is TRBV20-1, the J gene TRBJ1-2; 7 nucleotides agree with TRBD1. This CDR3 is 11 amino acids long. Germline CDR1 DFQATT, CDR2 SNEGSKA (reference sequence). The J segment lost 8 bases and the V segment lost 3 bases, leaving 3 bases of the junction unmatched. The CDR3: CSASGDRGYTF. The CDR3, as DNA: TGCAGTGCTAGTGGGGACAGAGGCTACACCTTC.

This chain connects TRBV12-5 to TRBJ2-7; D might be TRBD1 (5 bases). Trimming took off 2 bases at V and 5 bases at J, with 13 bases between the two ends. Germline CDR1 and CDR2: LGHNT and FRNRAP. The CDR3 length is 14 residues. CDR3: CASGLPSQVHEQYF. CDR3 nucleotide sequence: TGTGCTAGTGGTTTGCCTTCACAGGTCCACGAGCAGTACTTC.

V gene TRBV5-1 combines with J gene TRBJ2-2; weak D call: TRBD2 (7 bases). In germline, CDR1 is SGHRS, CDR2 YFSETQ. The germline V and J ends were trimmed by 0 bases and 4 bases, with 10 bases remaining between them. This CDR3 spans 15 amino acids. CDR3 bases: TGCGCCAGCAGCTTGGGCGGGGGCAGCACCGGGGAGCTGTTTTTT. Protein product: CASSLGGGSTGELFF.

This clone was recorded a few times. The chain recombines TRBV7-8 with TRBJ1-5; tentative D call: TRBD1 (5 bases). Between the trimmed V and J ends, which lost 5 bases and 3 bases, there was a span of 17 bases. Germline CDR1 SGHVS, CDR2 FQNEAQ. The CDR3 runs to 16 residues. This CDR3 is CASSPEGQGFNQPQHF. CDR3 in DNA: TGTGCCAGCAGCCCCGAAGGGCAGGGATTCAATCAGCCCCAGCATTTT.

The genes are TRBV5-1 and TRBJ2-2; TRBD1 aligns across 7 bases. V shed 2 bases, J shed 4 bases, and the junction held 5 bases outside the gene matches. The CDR3 contains 15 residues. From germline, CDR1 is SGHRS and CDR2 YFSETQ. CDR3 sequence reads: CASSLGQAATGELFF. CDR3 bases: TGCGCCAGCAGCTTAGGACAGGCGGCCACCGGGGAGCTGTTTTTT. Variable domain in full (rest from reference TRBV5-1 and TRBJ2-2): KAGVTQTPRYLIKTRGQQVTLSCSPISGHRSVSWYQQTPGQGLQFLFEYFSETQRNKGNFPGRFSGRQFSNSRSEMNVSTLELGDSALYLCASSLGQAATGELFFGEGSRLTVL.

The genes are TRBV4-1 and TRBJ1-5; possible D gene TRBD1, 5 bases. Deletions cut 0 bases from V and 6 bases from J, with 12 bases between. CDR1 is MGHRA and CDR2 is YSYEKL in the germline V gene. This CDR3 spans 15 amino acids. CDR3 coding DNA: TGCGCCAGCAGCCAAGACAACAGGTTTACTCAGCCCCAGCATTTT. Protein sequence: CASSQDNRFTQPQHF.

This chain uses TRBV11-2 with TRBJ1-2; 7 nucleotides agree with TRBD1. CDR3 length: 14 residues. V was clipped by 2 bases and J by 5 bases; unmatched bases: 5. Germline assignment: CDR1 SGHAT and CDR2 FQNNGV. The CDR3 DNA sequence: TGTGCCAGCAGCTTAATGGGCAGGGGGTATGGCTACACCTTC. Translating gives CASSLMGRGYGYTF.

As DNA, the CDR3 is TGTGCCAGCAGCGTAGGCAGGGGAGGCTACACCTTC. It encodes CASSVGRGGYTF. The rearrangement links TRBV9 to TRBJ1-2; TRBD1 might be the D (6 bases). CDR3 length: 12 amino acids. The germline V and J ends were trimmed by 0 bases and 8 bases, with 8 bases remaining between them. Germline values: CDR1 SGDLS, CDR2 YYNGEE.

V gene TRBV6-1 combines with J gene TRBJ1-1; D is possibly TRBD1 (5 bases). Germline CDR1 is MNHNS and CDR2 is SASEGT. The length of the CDR3 is 11 residues. V gave up 3 bases and J gave up 10 bases, with 9 bases separating them. The DNA of the CDR3 is TGTGCCAGCAGTGACAGGGTCGTAGCTTTCTTT. Translating it yields CASSDRVVAFF.

The V gene is TRBV7-3, the J gene TRBJ2-7; 8 bases are a match to TRBD1. Germline assignment: CDR1 SGHTA and CDR2 FQGTGA. This CDR3 is built from 15 residues. Losses at the gene ends were 1 base for V and 6 bases for J; bases not matched to a gene: 8. For the CDR3, the DNA is TGTGCCAGCAGCTTAAACGGCAGGACAGGGACCGAGCAGTACTTC. As protein: CASSLNGRTGTEQYF.

The V gene is TRBV19, the J gene TRBJ1-6; D gene unclear. The CDR3 length is 16 residues. Germline lookup yields CDR1 LNHDA and CDR2 SQIVND (reference sequence). Deletions cut 7 bases from V and 3 bases from J, with 16 bases between. This chain's CDR3 is CASKSADEGYNSPLHF. The CDR3, as DNA: TGTGCCAGTAAATCGGCGGACGAGGGCTATAATTCACCCCTCCACTTT.

J is TRBJ1-4 and V is TRBV3-1 (or the pseudogene TRBV3-2), with 10 nucleotides matching TRBD1. The CDR3 is 16 residues long. Germline lookup yields CDR1 LGHDT and CDR2 YNNKEL (reference sequence). Trimming took 0 bases from V and 10 from J; bases not matched to a gene: 8. The CDR3 sequence: CASSQEGGTGVRKLFF. CDR3 bases: TGTGCCAGCAGCCAAGAGGGGGGGACAGGGGTACGAAAACTGTTTTTT.

Written as DNA, the CDR3 is TGCGCCAGCAGCTTGGGACGGAGCTCCTACAATGAGCAGTTCTTC. Its translation is CASSLGRSSYNEQFF. V and J are TRBV5-1 and TRBJ2-1; D unresolved. Trimming left V 0 bases short and J 0 bases short, with 7 bases between. The CDR3 runs 15 residues. Per the germline V gene, CDR1 is SGHRS and CDR2 is YFSETQ.

This clone was detected only a few times. The J gene is TRBJ2-1, the V gene TRBV4-1, with TRBD2 matching over 9 bases. J was trimmed by 5 bases and V by 4 bases; bases with no gene match: 12. This CDR3 comprises 17 residues. Germline assignment: CDR1 MGHRA and CDR2 YSYEKL. In DNA, the CDR3 is TGCGCCAGCAGCCTGGGCCCACTAGCGGGTCGGCACAATGAGCAGTTCTTC. It yields the protein CASSLGPLAGRHNEQFF.

This chain joins TRBV9 and TRBJ1-2, with TRBD1 identical over 8 bases. Germline V CDR1 and CDR2: SGDLS, YYNGEE. The trim removed 2 bases at V and 3 bases at J, leaving 3 bases unmatched. CDR3 length: 14 residues. The CDR3: CASSVTGEDYGYTF. CDR3 in DNA: TGTGCCAGCAGCGTGACAGGGGAGGACTATGGCTACACCTTC. Full variable domain (outside the CDR3, taken from reference TRBV9 and TRBJ1-2): DSGVTQTPKHLITATGQRVTLRCSPRSGDLSVYWYQQSLDQGLQFLIQYYNGEERAKGNILERFSAQQFPDLHSELNLSSLELGDSALYFCASSVTGEDYGYTFGSGTRLTVV.

J is TRBJ2-7 and V is TRBV9; the D gene is possibly TRBD1 (6 bases). Germline V lookup: CDR1 SGDLS, CDR2 YYNGEE. The CDR3 length is 14 residues. V shed 4 bases and J shed 2 bases, with 13 bases lying between them. In nucleotides, the CDR3 is TGTGCCAGCAGCCCCAGGACAGCCGCCTACGAGCAGTACTTC. The encoded protein is CASSPRTAAYEQYF.

This chain uses TRBV7-9 with TRBJ2-6; possibly TRBD1 for D (6 bases). CDR3 length equals 18 residues. Germline V gene data show CDR1 as SEHNR and CDR2 as FQNEAQ (reference sequence). Trimming cost V 5 bases and J 0 bases, with 17 bases left between them. The CDR3 nucleotides are TGTGCCAGCAGCCCCCCTTACAGGGCACTCTCTGGGGCCAACGTCCTGACTTTC. Translated, it gives CASSPPYRALSGANVLTF.

The chain has TRBV20-1 and TRBJ2-5; D ambiguous. This CDR3 spans 10 amino acids. CDR1 and CDR2 from the germline V gene are DFQATT and SNEGSKA (reference sequence). V dropped 3 bases and J dropped 4 bases, with 3 bases sitting between them. CDR3 sequence (DNA): TGCAGTGCTAGGAGAGAGACCCAGTACTTC. It specifies CSARRETQYF.

The rearrangement uses TRBV7-2 and TRBJ1-4; D unclear. Germline V gives CDR1 SGHTA, CDR2 FQGNSA. This CDR3 has 13 amino acids. V gave up 2 bases and J gave up 7 bases, with 8 bases separating them. The CDR3 bases are TGTGCCAGCAGCTTACAGGTCGGTGAAAAACTGTTTTTT. This encodes CASSLQVGEKLFF.

The J gene is TRBJ1-1, the V gene TRBV19; TRBD1 matches 8 bases. V gave up 6 bases and J gave up 3 bases; unmatched junction bases: 6. This CDR3 contains 14 residues. CDR1 LNHDA and CDR2 SQIVND come from the germline V gene (reference sequence). The CDR3 nucleotides are TGTGCCAGTAGCTCAGGGGGCAGGCACACTGAAGCTTTCTTT. As protein: CASSSGGRHTEAFF.

The rearrangement links TRBV30 to TRBJ1-6; the match to TRBD1 covers 10 bases. V shed 3 bases and J 7 bases; nucleotides not matched to a gene: 3. CDR1 is GTSNPN and CDR2 is SVGIG in the germline V gene (reference sequence). The CDR3 is made up of 14 amino acids. CDR3 sequence reads: CAWSPGQGNSPLHF. CDR3 in DNA: TGTGCCTGGAGCCCGGGACAGGGGAATTCACCCCTCCACTTT.

This chain uses TRBV10-3 with TRBJ2-3; D perhaps matches TRBD2 (6 bases). The V end lost 0 bases, the J end lost 2 bases, and 9 bases lay between the germline ends. Germline lookup yields CDR1 ENHRY and CDR2 SYGVKD. This CDR3 is built from 15 residues. CDR3 residues: CAISESEGFTDTQYF. CDR3 bases: TGTGCCATCAGTGAGTCGGAGGGTTTCACAGATACGCAGTATTTT.

The CDR3, as DNA: TGTGCCAGCAGTCAACTTGAGCCCGGGGAGCTGTTTTTT. As protein: CASSQLEPGELFF. This chain uses TRBV2 with TRBJ2-2; the D is unclear. There are 13 residues in the CDR3. Deletions cut 5 bases from V and 6 bases from J, with 10 bases between. Germline V CDR1 and CDR2: SNHLY, FYNNEI.